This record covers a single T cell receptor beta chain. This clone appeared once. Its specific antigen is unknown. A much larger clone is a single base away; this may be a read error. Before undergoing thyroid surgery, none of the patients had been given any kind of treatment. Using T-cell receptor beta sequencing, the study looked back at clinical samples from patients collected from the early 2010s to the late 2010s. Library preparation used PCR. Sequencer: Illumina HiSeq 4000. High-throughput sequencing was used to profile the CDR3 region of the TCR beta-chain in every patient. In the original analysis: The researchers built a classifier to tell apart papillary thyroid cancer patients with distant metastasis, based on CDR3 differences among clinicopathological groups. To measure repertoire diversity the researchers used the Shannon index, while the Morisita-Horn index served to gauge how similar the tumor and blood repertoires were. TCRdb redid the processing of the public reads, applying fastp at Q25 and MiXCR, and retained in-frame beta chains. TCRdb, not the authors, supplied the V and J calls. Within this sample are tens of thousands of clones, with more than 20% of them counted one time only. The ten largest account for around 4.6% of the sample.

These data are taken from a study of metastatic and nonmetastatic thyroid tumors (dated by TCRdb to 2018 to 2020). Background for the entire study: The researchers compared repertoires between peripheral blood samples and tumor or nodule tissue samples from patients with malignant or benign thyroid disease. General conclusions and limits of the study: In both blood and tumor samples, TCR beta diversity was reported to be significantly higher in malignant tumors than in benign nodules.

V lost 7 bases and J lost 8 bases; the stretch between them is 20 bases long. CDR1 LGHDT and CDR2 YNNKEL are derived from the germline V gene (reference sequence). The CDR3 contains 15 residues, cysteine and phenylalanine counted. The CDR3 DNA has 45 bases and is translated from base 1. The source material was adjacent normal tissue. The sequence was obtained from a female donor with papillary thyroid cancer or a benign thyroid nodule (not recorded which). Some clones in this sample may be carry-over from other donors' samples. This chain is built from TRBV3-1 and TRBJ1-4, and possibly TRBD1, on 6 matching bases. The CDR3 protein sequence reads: CASITRRGAREKLFF. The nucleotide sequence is TGTGCCAGCATTACTCGTAGGGGGGCTCGGGAAAAACTGTTTTTT.